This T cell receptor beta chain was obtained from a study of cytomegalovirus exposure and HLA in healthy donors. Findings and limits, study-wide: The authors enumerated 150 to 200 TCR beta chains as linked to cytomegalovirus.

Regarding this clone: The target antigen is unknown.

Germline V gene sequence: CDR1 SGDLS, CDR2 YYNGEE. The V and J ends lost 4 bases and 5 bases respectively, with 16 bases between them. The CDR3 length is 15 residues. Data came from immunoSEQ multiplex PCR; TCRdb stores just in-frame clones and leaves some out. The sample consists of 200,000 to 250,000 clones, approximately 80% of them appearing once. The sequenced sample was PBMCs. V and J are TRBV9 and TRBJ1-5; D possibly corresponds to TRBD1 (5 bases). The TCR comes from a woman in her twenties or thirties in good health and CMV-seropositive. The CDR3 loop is CASSPHGAQDQPQHF. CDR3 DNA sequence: TGTGCCAGCAGCCCTCATGGGGCCCAAGATCAGCCCCAGCATTTT.